What follows is one T cell receptor beta chain and its context. Antigen specificity is unknown. These data are taken from a study of T cells expressing NK-cell markers. Study-wide context: Sequencing of TCR beta repertoires drew on sorted CD3+CD56+NKG2C+, CD3+CD56+NKG2C- and CD3+CD56-NKG2C+ T cells. The study, taken as a whole, reports: The CD3+CD56-NKG2C+ fraction of a handful of donors was likewise dominated by these clonotypes. Dominant NKG2C+ clonotypes accounted for roughly 1.0-8% of CD8+ T cells in several donors.

Germline CDR1 reads SQVTM; CDR2 reads ANQGSEA. The CDR3 extends over 13 amino acids. TCRdb re-analyzed the 5' RACE reads; it lists each CDR3 protein once, without DNA. The record lists around 110,000 distinct CDR3 sequences, of which the ten most abundant hold approximately 18%. This TCR was sampled from a woman aged 18 to 75 in good health. The rearrangement links TRBV29-1 to TRBJ1-3; lacking DNA, the TRBD1 call made by TCRdb goes unchecked. What was sequenced was blood T cells: a sorted CD56 or NKG2C T cell subset, CD4+ or CD8+ T cells, or bulk PBMC T cells (not recorded which). CDR3 region: CSVGGRPGNTIYF.